This entry describes one T cell receptor beta chain. Its antigen has not been determined. What this sample's time point label stands for: 6 months after combined kidney and bone marrow transplant. The transplants used related donors with nonmyeloablative bone marrow transplantation, and mixed chimerism in the human trials was transient. Thawed PBMCs were FACS-sorted into unstimulated Tregs (CD4+CD25+CD127-), CD4+ non-Tregs (CD4+CD25-), CD4 cells and CD8 cells. A few combined kidney and bone marrow transplant recipients from the ITN036ST trial were included as patients, and samples were available only from these trial subjects. Healthy control blood was processed to PBMCs by Ficoll density gradient and cryopreserved, and patient PBMCs were collected before and after transplant. The sample is drawn from a study of Tregs in tolerant kidney transplant recipients (dated by TCRdb to between 2017 and 2020). For the study in its entirety: The study used TCRbeta sequencing to identify donor-specific regulatory T cells before combined kidney and bone marrow transplantation, then tracked those cells after transplant.

What the research found in general, with its limitations: In tolerant patients, donor-specific Tregs expanded more than Tregs overall, which suggests antigen-driven rather than nonspecific expansion. Expanding Tregs with activated donor B cells appeared to identify the most biologically relevant and donor-specific TCRbeta repertoire. Biological reproducibility was not directly assessed, although technical replication error appeared to be minimal. The study was limited by small patient numbers, and the findings need validation in larger populations and under other immunosuppression protocols. For some patients, the PCR primers changed as time went on, which meant samples from those patients could not be compared with one another at the nucleotide level.

Genomic DNA was extracted from sorted cells with the QIAGEN DNeasy Blood and Tissue Kit for TCRbeta CDR3 sequencing. High-throughput TCRbeta CDR3 sequencing, which included PCR amplification with bias correction and internal controls, was done commercially through immunoSEQ. The original pipeline was this. Unique productive TCRbeta sequences were defined by CDR3 nucleotide sequence where primers matched, otherwise by CDR3 amino acid sequence with Vbeta and Jbeta genes. As a correction for sorting error, sequences shared between sorted populations at a frequency ratio of 2:1 or less were discarded, and the remaining shared sequences were assigned to the higher population. A sequence was defined as donor-reactive if the sequence was expanded at least 5-fold in CFSE-low cells compared with unstimulated cells and had a frequency of at least 0.01% in CFSE-low cells. Jensen-Shannon divergence, calculated on the top 100 TCRbeta sequences ranked by frequency, was used to quantify repertoire divergence. For samples with multiple sequencing runs, sorting error was corrected separately for each run before the runs were pooled. The table comes from immuneACCESS by way of TCRdb, which keeps in-frame sequences with V and J called. Part of the clones is missing from these tables; in studies checked, under half for an unresolved V gene and the rest for unknown reasons. For V, J and clone size, that table is used; D and trimming come from the DNA. The data table for this sample lists about 23,000 clones. The leading ten clones occupy around 4% of the sample.

This TCR came from a human patient who received a combined kidney and bone marrow transplant. Some T cells may derive from the graft donor when a transplant has been performed. The source material was CD4+ T cells from blood (PBMCs), sampled 6 months after the transplant.

CDR3 bases read: TGTGCCAGCAGTTACCAACTCCTATACGAG. It encodes CASSYQLLYE. The CDR3 as a whole reads CASSYQLLYEQYF. In this chain, TRBV6-2 or TRBV6-3 is recombined with TRBJ2-7; there is no confident call for the D gene. The read gets to within 3 residues of the CDR3 end, and the germline J gene fills in the rest. The germline ends are 9 bases apart after V is trimmed by 2 bases and J by 4 bases. Including cysteine and phenylalanine, the CDR3 has 13 amino acids. The DNA covers only part of the CDR3, 30 bases in frame from base 1. From the germline V gene, CDR1 is MNHEY and CDR2 is SVGEGT.